This TCR beta chain was identified during a study of T cell repertoires in cytomegalovirus infection. The CDR3 loop spans 12 amino acids. Trimming cost V 4 bases and J 1 base, with 4 bases left between them. From germline, CDR1 is SGHTA and CDR2 FQGNSA. In this sample, this clonotype turned up many times. TCRdb re-derived calls from the reads in MiXCR, one entry per CDR3 protein. The sample has some 170,000 distinct CDR3 sequences; approximately 17% are singletons. The sample comprised CD8+ T cells from PBMCs. The chain couples TRBV7-2 to TRBJ1-1, with no clear D. The clonotype was recovered from a human donor in good health (CMV status not recorded). Some clones in this sample may be carry-over from other donors' samples. CDR3 DNA: TGTGCCAGCAGCTGGACGAACACTGAAGCTTTCTTT. Protein sequence: CASSWTNTEAFF.